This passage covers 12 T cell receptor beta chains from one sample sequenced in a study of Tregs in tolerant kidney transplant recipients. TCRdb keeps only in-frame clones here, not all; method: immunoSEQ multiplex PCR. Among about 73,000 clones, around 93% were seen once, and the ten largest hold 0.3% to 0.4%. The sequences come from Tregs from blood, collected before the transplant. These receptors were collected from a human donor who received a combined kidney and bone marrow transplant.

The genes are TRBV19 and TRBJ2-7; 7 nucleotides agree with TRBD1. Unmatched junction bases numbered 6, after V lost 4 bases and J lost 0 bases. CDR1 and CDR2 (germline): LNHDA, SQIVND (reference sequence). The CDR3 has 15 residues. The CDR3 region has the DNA TGTGCCAGTAGTACCGGGACAGCCAGCTCCTACGAGCAGTACTTC. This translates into CASSTGTASSYEQYF.

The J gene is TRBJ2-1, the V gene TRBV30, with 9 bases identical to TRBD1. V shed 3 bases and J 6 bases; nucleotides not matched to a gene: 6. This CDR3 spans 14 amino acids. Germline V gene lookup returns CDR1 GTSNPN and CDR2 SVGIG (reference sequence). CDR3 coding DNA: TGTGCCTGGAGCGAGACGACAGGGGGCAATGAGCAGTTCTTC. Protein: CAWSETTGGNEQFF. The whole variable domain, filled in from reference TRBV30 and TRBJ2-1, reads SQTIHQWPATLVQPVGSPLSLECTVEGTSNPNLYWYRQAAGRGLQLLFYSVGIGQISSEVPQNLSASRPQDRQFILSSKKLLLSDSGFYLCAWSETTGGNEQFFGPGTRLTVL.

The CDR3: CSVEPQGVNYGYTF. CDR3 DNA: TGCAGCGTTGAGCCACAGGGGGTTAACTATGGCTACACCTTC. The chain uses TRBV29-1 and TRBJ1-2; 8 bases are shared with TRBD1. V lost 3 bases and J lost 1; bases outside the gene matches: 4. Germline CDR1 SQVTM, CDR2 ANQGSEA. CDR3 length: 14 amino acids.

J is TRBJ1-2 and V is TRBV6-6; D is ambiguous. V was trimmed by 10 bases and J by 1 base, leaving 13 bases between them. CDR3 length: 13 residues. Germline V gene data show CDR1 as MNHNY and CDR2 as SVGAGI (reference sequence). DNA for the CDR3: TGTGCCAACTCCCCGGGCCATAACTATGGCTACACCTTC. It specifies CANSPGHNYGYTF.

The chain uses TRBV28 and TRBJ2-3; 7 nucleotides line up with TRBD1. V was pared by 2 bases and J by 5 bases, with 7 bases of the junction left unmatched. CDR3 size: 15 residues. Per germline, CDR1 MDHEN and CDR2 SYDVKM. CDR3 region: CASSLASTGVDTQYF. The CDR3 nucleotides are TGTGCCAGCAGTTTAGCATCTACAGGGGTAGATACGCAGTATTTT.

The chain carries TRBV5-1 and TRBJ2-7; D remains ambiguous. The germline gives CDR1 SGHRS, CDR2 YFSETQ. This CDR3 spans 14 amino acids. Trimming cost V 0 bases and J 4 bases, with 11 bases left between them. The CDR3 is CASSLVSGRYEQYF. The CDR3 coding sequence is TGCGCCAGCAGCTTGGTCAGTGGACGTTACGAGCAGTACTTC.

In DNA form, the CDR3 reads TGTGCCAGCAGCTCCGGGACGTTGGCCGGGGAGCTGTTTTTT. Translating gives CASSSGTLAGELFF. The V call is TRBV7-3, the J call TRBJ2-2; D possibly matches TRBD1 or TRBD2 (5 bases each). Deletions cut 4 bases from V and 6 bases from J, with 12 bases between. CDR3 size: 14 residues. Germline V lookup: CDR1 SGHTA, CDR2 FQGTGA.

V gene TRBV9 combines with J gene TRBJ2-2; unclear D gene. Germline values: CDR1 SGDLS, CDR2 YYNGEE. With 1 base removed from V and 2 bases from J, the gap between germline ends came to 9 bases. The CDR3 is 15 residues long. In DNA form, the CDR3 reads TGTGCCAGCAGCGTACGAAGCGTAAACACCGGGGAGCTGTTTTTT. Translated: CASSVRSVNTGELFF. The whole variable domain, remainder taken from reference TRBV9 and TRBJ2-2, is DSGVTQTPKHLITATGQRVTLRCSPRSGDLSVYWYQQSLDQGLQFLIQYYNGEERAKGNILERFSAQQFPDLHSELNLSSLELGDSALYFCASSVRSVNTGELFFGEGSRLTVL.

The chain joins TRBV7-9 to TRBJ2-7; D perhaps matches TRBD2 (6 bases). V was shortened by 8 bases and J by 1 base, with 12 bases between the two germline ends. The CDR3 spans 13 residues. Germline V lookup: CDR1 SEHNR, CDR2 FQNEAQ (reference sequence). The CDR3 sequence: CASGRGTSYEQYF. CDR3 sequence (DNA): TGTGCCAGCGGGCGGGGTACTTCCTACGAGCAGTACTTC.

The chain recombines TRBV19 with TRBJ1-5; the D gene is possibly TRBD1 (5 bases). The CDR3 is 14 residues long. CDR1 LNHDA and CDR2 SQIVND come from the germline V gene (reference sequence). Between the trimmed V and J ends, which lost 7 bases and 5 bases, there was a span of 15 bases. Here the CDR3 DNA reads TGTGCCAGTACCTATGACTTCAGGGATCAGCCCCAGCATTTT. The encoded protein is CASTYDFRDQPQHF.

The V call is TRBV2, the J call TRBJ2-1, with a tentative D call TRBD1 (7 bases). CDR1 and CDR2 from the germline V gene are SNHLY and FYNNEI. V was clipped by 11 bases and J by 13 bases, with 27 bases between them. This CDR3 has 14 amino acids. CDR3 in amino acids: CASSKDSGRDRQFF. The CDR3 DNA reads TGTGCCTCCTCAAAGGATAGCGGCCGGGACAGACAGTTCTTC.

CDR3 protein: CASSEQGSRYNEQFF. In DNA form, the CDR3 reads TGTGCCAGTAGTGAACAGGGGTCGAGGTACAATGAGCAGTTCTTC. The chain joins TRBV19 to TRBJ2-1; 7 bases map to TRBD1. The germline V gene has CDR1 LNHDA and CDR2 SQIVND (reference sequence). V dropped 5 bases and J dropped 4; count of bases not matched to a gene: 8. The CDR3 runs to 15 residues. Complete variable domain (other parts from reference TRBV19 and TRBJ2-1): DGGITQSPKYLFRKEGQNVTLSCEQNLNHDAMYWYRQDPGQGLRLIYYSQIVNDFQKGDIAEGYSVSREKKESFPLTVTSAQKNPTAFYLCASSEQGSRYNEQFFGPGTRLTVL.